This T cell receptor beta chain stems from a study of blood T cell repertoires in COVID-19. Overall study: The analysed material was cDNA or gDNA that came from T cells, B-cell-depleted T cells, or PBMCs.

In the authors' methods: Estimates of nucleated cell counts were drawn from the amplification of reference gene primers. TCRdb keeps only in-frame clones here, not all; method: immunoSEQ multiplex PCR. That table furnishes V, J and clone size, whereas the DNA furnished D and trimming. This table holds 250,000 to 350,000 clones, just under 85% found once. Sequencing used peripheral blood. The clonotype comes from a woman in her 50s with active or convalescent COVID-19.

The CDR3, as DNA: TGTGCCAGCAGGGCCCAGGGACAGAACTATGGCTACACCTTC. Its translation: CASRAQGQNYGYTF. The V and J genes are TRBV28 and TRBJ1-2; 7 nucleotides line up with TRBD1. The CDR3 totals 14 residues. The V segment lost 6 bases and the J segment 2 bases; nucleotides outside the gene matches: 6. CDR1 and CDR2 from the germline V gene are MDHEN and SYDVKM.